This TCR beta chain appears in the sequencing data of a study of T cells after yellow fever vaccination (dated by TCRdb to the late 2010s). About the study as a whole: The SMART-Seq v4 Ultra Low Input RNA kit was used to prepare libraries from fractions with low cell numbers. Two healthy male donors made up the cohort, one aged 18 to 29 years and the other aged 30 to 39 years. To follow T-cell clones before and after primary and booster YFV17D yellow fever vaccination, bulk TCR alpha and beta repertoires were sequenced over time. Blood was collected at multiple timepoints before and after primary and secondary immunization, and bulk PBMC replicates and cell subsets were isolated. What the authors observed across the whole study: A small share of clonotypes occurred in both CD4 and CD8 compartments, likely arising from convergent recombination. The secondary T-cell response was weaker than the primary response but faster, peaking on day 5 instead of day 15. FACS-sorted repertoires could contain abundant contaminating clonotypes from the bulk population, so computational filtering was required. After the booster, most of the clones that had expanded following primary vaccination were detected again (approximately 96% of CD4 and 85% to 90% of CD8), which suggests that memory was broadly maintained. Only a couple of donors were included in the study, so the extent to which the findings can be generalized is limited.

The trim is 5 bases for V and 0 bases for J, with a gap of 5 bases between the germline ends. The germline V gene (reference sequence) gives CDR1 as SSHAT and CDR2 as FNYEAQ. Reading from cysteine to phenylalanine, the CDR3 counts 13 amino acids. Just the 39-base CDR3 DNA is kept, in frame starting at base 1. Explained via the paper, the treatment or condition label denotes: live attenuated yellow fever vaccine strain. A standard Ficoll-Paque protocol was used to isolate PBMCs from peripheral blood. Dynabeads CD4 and CD8 positive selection kits were used to isolate the CD4 and CD8 T-cell fractions. TriZol was used to extract RNA from bulk PBMCs, CD4 and CD8 fractions, and dextramer-positive and dextramer-negative fractions. This clonotype was detected many times. The antigen it recognizes is unknown. No much larger clonotype is one base removed from it; base qualities were not supplied. Sequencing was performed on an Illumina NovaSeq 6000. TCR cDNA was synthesized by 5'RACE template switching, through which a universal primer site and unique molecular identifiers were introduced. Priming of cDNA synthesis was performed from both the TCR alpha and TCR beta constant segments. Library amplification used two PCR steps, and the second PCR step added sample barcodes and sequencing adapters. Sequencing of libraries was done on Illumina HiSeq 2500 (2x100 bp) or NovaSeq (2x150 bp). The authors processed their data as follows. Reads were demultiplexed and collapsed into UMI consensus sequences with MIGEC, and V(D)J alignment was performed with MiXCR. Vaccine-responding clonotypes were defined with edgeR using replicate PBMC samples, requiring FDR below 0.01 and a log2 fold change above 5 up to day 15. Each bulk clonotype received a CD4 or CD8 identity based on whether the sequenced CD4 or CD8 repertoire contained that clonotype at higher abundance. The public sequencing data were trimmed at Q25 with fastp and processed into clonotypes with MiXCR by TCRdb, which kept only in-frame beta chains. Each CDR3 protein appears once, grouped with its most common genes and DNA. TCRdb assigned the V and J calls; the authors' analysis was not used. The sample yields some 300,000 distinct CDR3 sequences; about 10% were counted once. The ten largest clonotypes hold about 3% of the sample.

The receptor was derived from a man between 18 and 29 years old who received the YFV17D yellow fever vaccine. The chain couples TRBV7-7 to TRBJ1-3, with an unclear D gene assignment. The sample was CD4+ T cells sorted from PBMCs, taken 45 days after the yellow fever booster vaccination. The CDR3 reads as follows: CASSPSSGNTIYF. DNA sequence: TGTGCCAGCAGCCCGAGCTCTGGAAACACCATATATTTT.